What follows are 27 T cell receptor beta chains derived from one specimen sequenced in a study of T cell repertoires in ileal Crohn's disease. TCRdb's copy holds only in-frame clones and misses some; the assay was immunoSEQ multiplex PCR. This sample has some 17,000 clones; about 76% occur once, and the top ten carry roughly 4%. Time point indicated: inflamed ileum from the surgical specimen. The specimen sequenced was ileal tissue. These receptors were obtained from an adult with Crohn's disease.

The CDR3 region is CASRVAGGTGELFF. DNA of the CDR3: TGTGCCAGCAGGGTAGCGGGAGGGACCGGGGAGCTGTTTTTT. The chain links TRBV6-5 to TRBJ2-2, with 11 bases that match TRBD2. This CDR3 is built from 14 residues. Germline lookup yields CDR1 MNHEY and CDR2 SVGAGI. Losses at the gene ends were 6 bases for V and 5 bases for J; bases not matched to a gene: 2.

The rearrangement links TRBV5-1 to TRBJ1-2; 10 positions agree with TRBD1. Germline V CDR1 and CDR2: SGHRS, YFSETQ. The CDR3 covers 15 residues. Trimming at V came to 4 bases and at J to 4 bases, leaving 7 bases not matched to a gene. CDR3 in DNA: TGCGCCAGCAGCCCCTGGACAGGGGGGTCCTATGGCTACACCTTC. It specifies CASSPWTGGSYGYTF.

This clone has just a few counts. The chain combines TRBV2 with TRBJ2-7; the D gene is possibly TRBD1 (6 bases). The CDR3 has 14 amino acids. Germline loops: CDR1 SNHLY, CDR2 FYNNEI. The germline V and J ends were trimmed by 5 bases and 0 bases, with 11 bases remaining between them. CDR3 sequence (DNA): TGTGCCAGCAGTAATGGACAGTACTCCTACGAGCAGTACTTC. Its translation is CASSNGQYSYEQYF.

V is TRBV19 and J is TRBJ2-5, with 11 bases identical to TRBD2. This CDR3 is built from 15 residues. Trimming cost V 2 bases and J 5 bases; bases outside gene matches: 4. Germline assignment: CDR1 LNHDA and CDR2 SQIVND (reference sequence). The CDR3 loop reads CASSILAGGGETQYF. DNA for the CDR3: TGTGCCAGTAGTATACTAGCGGGAGGAGGGGAGACCCAGTACTTC.

The chain joins TRBV5-5 to TRBJ1-1, with D unresolved. Germline V CDR1 and CDR2: SGHKS, YYEKEE (reference sequence). CDR3 length: 13 residues. V lost 6 bases, J lost 8 bases, and 17 bases lay in between. Here the CDR3 DNA reads TGTGCCAGCACCATCGACGGAGCCCGCGAAGCTTTCTTT. Encoded protein: CASTIDGAREAFF. Looking up the rest from reference TRBV5-5 and TRBJ1-1 gives the full variable domain: DAGVTQSPTHLIKTRGQQVTLRCSPISGHKSVSWYQQVLGQGPQFIFQYYEKEERGRGNFPDRFSARQFPNYSSELNVNALLLGDSALYLCASTIDGAREAFFGQGTRLTVV.

The chain employs TRBV6-1 and TRBJ2-1; 11 nucleotides match TRBD2. V lost 5 bases, J lost 3 bases, and 3 bases stayed unmatched. Per the germline V gene, CDR1 is MNHNS and CDR2 is SASEGT. CDR3 size: 15 residues. CDR3 bases: TGTGCCAGCAGTTCGCTAGCGGGGGGCTACAATGAGCAGTTCTTC. Its translation is CASSSLAGGYNEQFF.

This clone was detected only a few times. V and J are TRBV2 and TRBJ2-7, with a weak D call TRBD1 (6 bases). V was cut by 5 bases and J by 0 bases, with 8 bases left in between. Germline values: CDR1 SNHLY, CDR2 FYNNEI. This CDR3 spans 13 amino acids. The CDR3: CASSRGGSYEQYF. Written as DNA, the CDR3 is TGTGCCAGCAGTCGAGGGGGCTCCTACGAGCAGTACTTC.

This clone was found once. CDR3 sequence: CASSVGVAGEPYQETQYF. In DNA form, the CDR3 reads TGTGCCAGCAGCGTAGGAGTAGCGGGGGAACCCTATCAAGAGACCCAGTACTTC. The chain links TRBV9 to TRBJ2-5; the match to TRBD2 covers 9 bases. This CDR3 region has 18 residues. V gave up 0 bases and J gave up 2 bases; unmatched junction bases: 11. Per germline, CDR1 SGDLS and CDR2 YYNGEE.

This clone occurred a few times. The V gene is TRBV6-1, the J gene TRBJ1-2, with TRBD1 matching 8 bases. This CDR3 comprises 13 residues. The V gene's germline CDR1 is MNHNS and CDR2 SASEGT. Trimming cost V 5 bases and J 7 bases; bases outside gene matches: 6. The CDR3 nucleotides are TGTGCCAGCAGTACTACAGGGGGGGTTGGCTACACCTTC. Its translation is CASSTTGGVGYTF.

This clone came up a few times. The chain couples TRBV6-1 to TRBJ1-1, with D unresolved. Germline V CDR1 and CDR2: MNHNS, SASEGT. Between the trimmed V and J ends, which lost 1 base and 1 base, there was a span of 7 bases. CDR3 length equals 14 residues. CDR3 sequence reads: CASSEVETNTEAFF. DNA of the CDR3: TGTGCCAGCAGTGAAGTGGAAACGAACACTGAAGCTTTCTTT.

This chain joins TRBV27 and TRBJ2-1, with no clear D. Trimming stripped 5 bases from V and 6 bases from J, with 8 bases between. CDR1 MNHEY and CDR2 SMNVEV come from the germline V gene (reference sequence). The CDR3 consists of 12 residues. The CDR3 loop reads CASSPRPNEQFF. The CDR3 DNA reads as TGTGCCAGCAGTCCACGTCCCAATGAGCAGTTCTTC.

This clone came up once. This chain joins TRBV11-2 and TRBJ2-3; 8 positions match TRBD1. The germline V gene has CDR1 SGHAT and CDR2 FQNNGV. J was trimmed by 5 bases and V by 1 base; bases with no gene match: 11. CDR3 length: 17 amino acids. The CDR3 bases are TGTGCCAGCAGCTTAGTAGGTCCAGGGGGCGCACAAGATACGCAGTATTTT. Its protein product is CASSLVGPGGAQDTQYF.

This sequence joins TRBV11-2 and TRBJ2-7; a possible D gene is TRBD2 (6 bases). The V end was cut by 1 base, the J end by 2 bases, with 9 bases between. Per germline, CDR1 SGHAT and CDR2 FQNNGV. The length of the CDR3 is 14 residues. The CDR3 nucleotides are TGTGCCAGCAGCTTAGTTCCGGGGGCCTACGAGCAGTACTTC. Translated, it gives CASSLVPGAYEQYF.

This clone is deemed medium-sized (0.01 to 0.1%). The identical CDR3 is also encoded by other nucleotide sequences in the sample. This sequence joins TRBV4-1 and TRBJ2-2; D not certain. Trimming stripped 5 bases from V and 5 bases from J, with 6 bases between. Germline V gene data show CDR1 as MGHRA and CDR2 as YSYEKL. This CDR3 comprises 12 residues. CDR3 DNA: TGCGCCAGCAGCGTAGGGACCGGGGAGCTGTTTTTT. Its translation is CASSVGTGELFF.

This clone was counted between two and nine times. The chain combines TRBV7-9 with TRBJ1-2; D not certain. Trimming removed 6 bases at V and 4 bases at J, with 9 bases between. This CDR3 spans 12 amino acids. In germline, CDR1 is SEHNR, CDR2 FQNEAQ (reference sequence). The CDR3 reads CASRDPTYGYTF. Written as DNA, the CDR3 is TGTGCCAGCAGGGACCCAACCTATGGCTACACCTTC. The whole variable domain, remainder taken from reference TRBV7-9 and TRBJ1-2, is DTGVSQNPRHKITKRGQNVTFRCDPISEHNRLYWYRQTLGQGPEFLTYFQNEAQLEKSRLLSDRFSAERPKGSFSTLEIQRTEQGDSAMYLCASRDPTYGYTFGSGTRLTVV.

As regards this clone: Within the sample, other DNA sequences also encode this same CDR3. The chain recombines TRBV2 with TRBJ2-5; 11 bases align to TRBD1. The CDR3 extends over 13 amino acids. With V trimmed by 4 bases and J by 5 bases, 0 bases remained unmatched. The germline CDR1 and CDR2 sequences are SNHLY and FYNNEI. The CDR3 DNA reads as TGTGCCAGCAGTGGGACAGGGGGCGAGACCCAGTACTTC. Amino acids: CASSGTGGETQYF. The variable domain in full, completed from reference TRBV2 and TRBJ2-5, reads EPEVTQTPSHQVTQMGQEVILRCVPISNHLYFYWYRQILGQKVEFLVSFYNNEISEKSEIFDDQFSVERPDGSNFTLKIRSTKLEDSAMYFCASSGTGGETQYFGPGTRLLVL.

The V gene is TRBV18, the J gene TRBJ1-4; D gene unclear. Germline CDR1 KGHSH, CDR2 LQKENI. Trimming left V 0 bases short and J 5 bases short, with 7 bases between. The CDR3 sequence is 14 residues long. CDR3: CASSPPSGNEKLFF. The CDR3 DNA follows: TGTGCCAGCTCACCACCGTCGGGCAATGAAAAACTGTTTTTT.

This clone appeared a single time. The chain is built from TRBV7-9 and TRBJ2-3; 10 bases match TRBD2. CDR3 length: 15 amino acids. Germline assignment: CDR1 SEHNR and CDR2 FQNEAQ (reference sequence). The V gene end was trimmed by 5 bases and the J gene end by 3 bases; junction bases not matched to a gene: 5. The CDR3 protein is CASSLQRGGTDTQYF. The DNA of the CDR3 is TGTGCCAGCAGCCTCCAGCGGGGGGGGACAGATACGCAGTATTTT.

This sequence joins TRBV5-8 and TRBJ1-1; D is possibly TRBD1 (6 bases). The germline V gene has CDR1 SGHTS and CDR2 YDEGEE. The CDR3 is 15 amino acids. The V end lost 4 bases, the J end lost 5 bases, and 18 bases lay between the germline ends. The DNA for the CDR3 is TGTGCCAGCAGCCTGCCCCCCGGGACATGGACTGAAGCTTTCTTT. The encoded protein is CASSLPPGTWTEAFF. The variable domain in full, completed from reference TRBV5-8 and TRBJ1-1, reads EAGVTQSPTHLIKTRGQQATLRCSPISGHTSVYWYQQALGLGLQFLLWYDEGEERNRGNFPPRFSGRQFPNYSSELNVNALELEDSALYLCASSLPPGTWTEAFFGQGTRLTVV.

The chain recombines TRBV10-3 with TRBJ2-7; unclear D gene. Germline V CDR1 and CDR2: ENHRY, SYGVKD. V was pared by 3 bases and J by 0 bases, with 12 bases between. CDR3 length: 15 residues. CDR3 residues: CAISDVDRFSYEQYF. For the CDR3, the DNA is TGTGCCATCAGTGATGTGGACCGCTTCTCCTACGAGCAGTACTTC.

The rearrangement uses TRBV11-3 and TRBJ2-1, with 9 bases identical to TRBD1. The CDR3 is 17 amino acids. Looked up from germline, CDR1 is SGHNT and CDR2 is YENEEA. V lost 4 bases to trimming and J lost 7 bases; unmatched junction nucleotides: 14. The CDR3 region is CASSSRAGTGYANEQFF. The CDR3 DNA sequence: TGTGCCAGCAGCTCTCGTGCCGGGACAGGGTATGCGAATGAGCAGTTCTTC. Supplemented by reference TRBV11-3 and TRBJ2-1, the full variable domain reads EAGVVQSPRYKIIEKKQPVAFWCNPISGHNTLYWYLQNLGQGPELLIRYENEEAVDDSQLPKDRFSAERLKGVDSTLKIQPAELGDSAVYLCASSSRAGTGYANEQFFGPGTRLTVL.

The rearrangement uses TRBV5-6 and TRBJ1-4, with 9 bases identical to TRBD1. The CDR3 has 17 amino acids. The junction had 15 bases not matched to a gene; V was cut back by 5 bases and J by 7 bases. In germline, CDR1 is SGHDT, CDR2 YYEEEE. CDR3 amino acids: CASSSGQGIQRTEKLFF. The DNA for the CDR3 is TGTGCCAGCAGTTCAGGACAGGGGATTCAACGTACTGAAAAACTGTTTTTT.

V and J are TRBV11-3 and TRBJ2-7; 10 nucleotides match TRBD2. Germline CDR1 SGHNT, CDR2 YENEEA. The V gene end was trimmed by 3 bases and the J gene end by 4 bases; junction bases not matched to a gene: 6. The CDR3 runs to 15 residues. The CDR3 reads CASSLTGTSEYEQYF. CDR3 nucleotides: TGTGCCAGCAGCTTGACCGGGACTAGCGAGTACGAGCAGTACTTC.

This clone was seen just once. The J gene is TRBJ1-2, the V gene TRBV19; weak D call: TRBD1 (6 bases). This CDR3 region has 16 residues. Germline V gene data show CDR1 as LNHDA and CDR2 as SQIVND (reference sequence). V lost 4 bases, J lost 5 bases, and 20 bases lay in between. Here the CDR3 reads CASSTGDAPSWYGYTF. CDR3 DNA sequence: TGTGCCAGTAGTACAGGGGACGCCCCTTCGTGGTATGGCTACACCTTC.

A single count supports this clone. The chain is built from TRBV7-9 and TRBJ2-3; TRBD2 aligns across 13 bases. J gave up 4 bases and V 2 bases, and 3 bases lay outside the gene matches. Germline lookup yields CDR1 SEHNR and CDR2 FQNEAQ (reference sequence). This CDR3 contains 16 residues. CDR3 loop: CASSLPLAGGPDTQYF. The CDR3 coding sequence is TGTGCCAGCAGCTTACCACTAGCGGGGGGGCCAGATACGCAGTATTTT.

The J gene is TRBJ2-2, the V gene TRBV11-2; D not certain. The CDR3 extends over 15 amino acids. Looked up from germline, CDR1 is SGHAT and CDR2 is FQNNGV. Trimming pared 4 bases from V and 6 bases from J, leaving 15 bases between. The CDR3 protein is CASSSRTGSPGELFF. For the CDR3, the DNA is TGTGCCAGCAGCTCCCGGACGGGTTCTCCCGGGGAGCTGTTTTTT.

J is TRBJ2-1 and V is TRBV7-8; no firm D call. This CDR3 has 12 residues. Germline assignment: CDR1 SGHVS and CDR2 FQNEAQ. Trimming removed 10 bases at V and 3 bases at J, with 10 bases between. CDR3 nucleotide sequence: TGTGCCACGAGCTCACTCTACAATGAGCAGTTCTTC. It codes for CATSSLYNEQFF.